Following are 28 T cell receptor beta chains from one sample sequenced in a study of blood T cell repertoires in COVID-19. Clones were read by immunoSEQ multiplex PCR, and TCRdb kept only the in-frame ones, dropping some. The sample holds about 40,000 clones; around 86% are singletons and the top ten take 20% to 25%. Sequencing was done on a sample of peripheral blood. The origin of the receptors is a man between 50 and 59 years old with active COVID-19.

The chain combines TRBV19 with TRBJ2-4, with unresolved D. This CDR3 has 16 amino acids. CDR1 and CDR2 from the germline V gene are LNHDA and SQIVND (reference sequence). V lost 2 bases to trimming and J lost 1 base, with 12 bases between them. The CDR3 bases are TGTGCCAGTAGTATAATGATGATCGGGGCCAAAAACATTCAGTACTTC. It is translated as CASSIMMIGAKNIQYF.

The rearrangement uses TRBV7-2 and TRBJ2-7, with 7 positions matching TRBD1. CDR1 and CDR2 (germline): SGHTA, FQGNSA. The CDR3 extends over 14 amino acids. The junction had 3 bases not matched to a gene; V was cut back by 1 base and J by 3 bases. The CDR3 is CASSLGGQYYEQYF. The CDR3 DNA follows: TGTGCCAGCAGCTTAGGGGGACAGTACTACGAGCAGTACTTC.

The chain recombines TRBV5-1 with TRBJ1-4; perhaps TRBD1 as D (6 bases). Looked up from germline, CDR1 is SGHRS and CDR2 is YFSETQ. V dropped 5 bases and J dropped 5 bases, with 16 bases sitting between them. The CDR3 has 15 amino acids. The DNA of the CDR3 is TGCGCCAGCAGTTTTGGGAGGGGGGGAAATGAAAAACTGTTTTTT. Protein product: CASSFGRGGNEKLFF.

This clone has a single count. The rearrangement joins TRBV4-1 to TRBJ2-2; maybe TRBD1 (5 bases). From germline, CDR1 is MGHRA and CDR2 YSYEKL. CDR3 length: 13 amino acids. Between the trimmed V and J ends, which lost 4 bases and 7 bases, there was a span of 10 bases. The CDR3 sequence: CASSRLRDGELFF. In DNA, the CDR3 is TGCGCCAGCAGCCGCCTCAGGGACGGGGAGCTGTTTTTT.

The chain combines TRBV11-2 with TRBJ2-1, with 9 nucleotides matching TRBD2. The V gene's germline CDR1 is SGHAT and CDR2 FQNNGV. V shed 5 bases, J shed 8 bases, and the junction held 16 bases outside the gene matches. This CDR3 is built from 17 residues. Here the CDR3 reads CASSPGLGAGGRYEQFF. CDR3 DNA sequence: TGTGCCAGCAGCCCGGGATTGGGAGCGGGGGGAAGGTATGAGCAGTTCTTC.

V usage is TRBV4-1 and J usage is TRBJ2-7, with 11 bases that match TRBD2. V was pared by 1 base and J by 3 bases, with 8 bases of the junction left unmatched. Germline V gene sequence: CDR1 MGHRA, CDR2 YSYEKL. This CDR3 comprises 17 residues. The CDR3 loop is CASSQVMGLAVNYEQYF. The DNA of the CDR3 is TGCGCCAGCAGCCAAGTCATGGGACTAGCGGTGAACTACGAGCAGTACTTC.

The chain uses TRBV6-6 and TRBJ1-2; possibly TRBD1 for D (6 bases). Germline V gene data show CDR1 as MNHNY and CDR2 as SVGAGI (reference sequence). The CDR3 length is 16 residues. Trimming cost V 5 bases and J 5 bases, with 21 bases left between them. CDR3 sequence (DNA): TGTGCCAGCAGTCAACCCGGCCTGGACAGTGGGTATGGCTACACCTTC. As protein: CASSQPGLDSGYGYTF.

The chain has TRBV20-1 and TRBJ2-7; 8 nucleotides match TRBD1. Per the germline V gene, CDR1 is DFQATT and CDR2 is SNEGSKA (reference sequence). Unmatched junction bases numbered 7, after V lost 3 bases and J lost 3 bases. There are 14 residues in the CDR3. CDR3 protein: CSASRLGQGYEQYF. The DNA for the CDR3 is TGCAGTGCTAGTAGGCTAGGACAGGGCTACGAGCAGTACTTC.

This clone rates as medium-sized. The chain carries TRBV12-3 or TRBV12-4 and TRBJ2-7; possible D gene TRBD1, 6 bases. V shed 9 bases and J shed 6 bases, with 15 bases lying between them. The CDR3 covers 12 residues. CDR3 region: CASRGQGPEQYF. As DNA, the CDR3 is TGTGCCAGTAGGGGTCAGGGGCCCGAGCAGTACTTC.

This clone was counted a single time. This sequence joins TRBV3-1 (or the pseudogene TRBV3-2) and TRBJ2-7; no firm D call. The V gene lost 4 bases and the J gene lost 2 bases, with 6 bases spanning the gap. This CDR3 contains 12 residues. The V gene's germline CDR1 is LGHDT and CDR2 YNNKEL (reference sequence). Here the CDR3 reads CASSPSPYEQYF. The CDR3 DNA sequence: TGTGCCAGCAGCCCGAGCCCCTACGAGCAGTACTTC.

The chain carries TRBV5-6 and TRBJ2-7, with D unclear. The CDR3 runs to 14 residues. CDR1 SGHDT and CDR2 YYEEEE come from the germline V gene. Trimming stripped 2 bases from V and 3 bases from J, with 12 bases between. The CDR3 here is CASSFKHAFYEQYF. Here the CDR3 DNA reads TGTGCCAGCAGCTTCAAACATGCCTTCTACGAGCAGTACTTC.

This clone was counted a few times. The CDR3 DNA reads TGTGCCAGCAGCTTAGGGCAGCTAGGGGCACAGCCCCAGCATTTT. Its protein is CASSLGQLGAQPQHF. The gene calls are TRBV7-9 and TRBJ1-5; D might be TRBD1 (5 bases). Germline V lookup: CDR1 SEHNR, CDR2 FQNEAQ (reference sequence). The CDR3 has 15 residues. V lost 1 base and J 7 bases, leaving 14 bases between the germline ends.

The CDR3: CASRLGEGKGDGYTF. The CDR3 DNA follows: TGTGCCAGCAGGCTGGGGGAGGGGAAAGGTGATGGCTACACCTTC. The V call is TRBV7-9, the J call TRBJ1-2, with D possibly being TRBD1 (5 bases). The CDR3 loop spans 15 amino acids. Germline assignment: CDR1 SEHNR and CDR2 FQNEAQ (reference sequence). Trimming pared 6 bases from V and 6 bases from J, leaving 20 bases between.

The chain is built from TRBV2 and TRBJ1-1; TRBD1 matches 8 bases. The germline CDR1 and CDR2 sequences are SNHLY and FYNNEI. The V segment lost 6 bases and the J segment 3 bases; nucleotides outside the gene matches: 9. The CDR3 runs 15 residues. CDR3 sequence (DNA): TGTGCCAGCAGGGGACAGGAACTGGGTTACACTGAAGCTTTCTTT. It is translated as CASRGQELGYTEAFF.

The sample holds one count of this clone. This chain connects TRBV2 to TRBJ2-5; 10 nucleotides align to TRBD2. The CDR3 covers 17 residues. The trim removed 6 bases at V and 4 bases at J, leaving 14 bases unmatched. The V gene's germline CDR1 is SNHLY and CDR2 FYNNEI. Here the CDR3 DNA reads TGTGCCAGCAGGTTAGGGCTAGCGGGAGTTTACGGAGAGACCCAGTACTTC. Its protein is CASRLGLAGVYGETQYF.

This rearrangement joins TRBV12-1 to TRBJ2-1; the D segment call TRBD2 is taken from the table without a DNA check. TRBV12-1 is shown as a pseudogene. CDR3 length: 14 amino acids. The CDR3 sequence: CASRRASGKNEQFF. CDR3 nucleotide sequence: TGTGCCAGCAGGCGGGCTAGCGGAAAAAATGAGCAGTTCTTC.

This chain links TRBV4-1 with TRBJ1-1, with D hard to call. Germline CDR1 MGHRA, CDR2 YSYEKL. The CDR3 sequence is 14 residues long. Deletions cut 0 bases from V and 0 bases from J, with 5 bases between. CDR3: CASSQDELNTEAFF. As DNA, the CDR3 is TGCGCCAGCAGCCAAGATGAGTTGAACACTGAAGCTTTCTTT.

The CDR3 here is CASSIEIPRAEAFF. Here the CDR3 DNA reads TGTGCCAGTAGTATTGAAATCCCTCGGGCTGAAGCTTTCTTT. The genes are TRBV19 and TRBJ1-1, with D uncertain. The length of the CDR3 is 14 residues. Trimming stripped 3 bases from V and 6 bases from J, with 14 bases between. Germline assignment: CDR1 LNHDA and CDR2 SQIVND (reference sequence).

Written as DNA, the CDR3 is TGTGCCAGCAGTGAAGTTGCGGGCCCCTACGAGCAGTACTTC. As protein: CASSEVAGPYEQYF. The rearrangement joins TRBV2 to TRBJ2-7; a possible D gene is TRBD2 (5 bases). The V end was cut by 1 base, the J end by 2 bases, with 9 bases between. The CDR3 is 14 amino acids. The V gene's germline CDR1 is SNHLY and CDR2 FYNNEI.

The J gene is TRBJ2-7, the V gene TRBV5-1, with D possibly being TRBD2 (5 bases). Trimming removed 0 bases at V and 4 bases at J, with 14 bases between. The CDR3 loop spans 15 amino acids. The germline CDR1 and CDR2 sequences are SGHRS and YFSETQ. CDR3 in amino acids: CASSLAKDGEYEQYF. DNA for the CDR3: TGCGCCAGCAGCTTGGCCAAGGACGGGGAGTACGAGCAGTACTTC.

V is TRBV5-1 and J is TRBJ1-1, with 7 nucleotides matching TRBD1. The CDR3 is made up of 13 amino acids. Per the germline V gene, CDR1 is SGHRS and CDR2 is YFSETQ. J was trimmed by 4 bases and V by 5 bases; bases with no gene match: 5. DNA for the CDR3: TGCGCCAGCAGAGGACAGGAATTCACTGAAGCTTTCTTT. As protein: CASRGQEFTEAFF.

The chain is built from TRBV18 and TRBJ2-1, with 7 bases lining up with TRBD2. The CDR3 loop spans 14 amino acids. After removal of 0 bases from V and 8 bases from J, the junction contained 4 bases not matched to a gene. CDR1 KGHSH and CDR2 LQKENI come from the germline V gene. The CDR3 DNA reads TGTGCCAGCTCACCACCGGGGGGGATGGATGAGCAGTTCTTC. Encoded protein: CASSPPGGMDEQFF.

The chain recombines TRBV2 with TRBJ2-7; the D gene is possibly TRBD2 (6 bases). Between the trimmed V and J ends, which lost 6 bases and 2 bases, there was a span of 17 bases. The CDR3 has 15 amino acids. Germline CDR1 reads SNHLY; CDR2 reads FYNNEI. The CDR3 protein is CASSFWASEAYEQYF. The CDR3 DNA sequence: TGTGCCAGCAGCTTCTGGGCTAGCGAAGCCTACGAGCAGTACTTC.

V and J are TRBV20-1 and TRBJ2-3; possible D gene TRBD2, 6 bases. The CDR3 has 11 residues. The ends were cut back, 8 bases at V and 3 bases at J, with 9 bases in the middle. CDR1 and CDR2 from the germline V gene are DFQATT and SNEGSKA (reference sequence). Here the CDR3 reads CSYAGTDTQYF. The CDR3 bases are TGCAGTTACGCGGGGACAGATACGCAGTATTTT.

The chain has TRBV6-5 and TRBJ2-7, with 9 bases fitting TRBD2. The germline CDR1 and CDR2 sequences are MNHEY and SVGAGI. This CDR3 is built from 16 residues. Trimming at V came to 4 bases and at J to 5 bases, leaving 12 bases not matched to a gene. The CDR3 DNA reads TGTGCCAGCAGTTCCCAAAAGCTAGCGGGAATAAACGAGCAGTACTTC. It encodes CASSSQKLAGINEQYF.

The chain recombines TRBV14 with TRBJ2-7; 8 bases line up with TRBD1. Germline V gene sequence: CDR1 SGHDN, CDR2 FVKESK. The V segment lost 2 bases and the J segment 3 bases; nucleotides outside the gene matches: 6. The CDR3 extends over 15 amino acids. CDR3 DNA: TGTGCCAGCAGCCAACCCGGGACAGGCTTCTACGAGCAGTACTTC. Protein sequence: CASSQPGTGFYEQYF.

The chain employs TRBV30 and TRBJ2-2; D may be TRBD1 (6 bases). The CDR3 is made up of 16 amino acids. The V end lost 0 bases, the J end lost 4 bases, and 15 bases lay between the germline ends. In germline, CDR1 is GTSNPN, CDR2 SVGIG (reference sequence). CDR3 in DNA: TGTGCCTGGAGTGTTGAACAGGGCCTAAGCACCGGGGAGCTGTTTTTT. Encoded protein: CAWSVEQGLSTGELFF.

This clone was seen only once. This chain uses TRBV11-3 with TRBJ2-7; 7 bases are shared with TRBD1. CDR3 length: 15 residues. In germline, CDR1 is SGHNT, CDR2 YENEEA. The J segment lost 0 bases and the V segment lost 5 bases, leaving 7 bases of the junction unmatched. CDR3 in DNA: TGTGCCAGCAGCCCACCGGACAGGAGCTCCTACGAGCAGTACTTC. This encodes CASSPPDRSSYEQYF. Full variable domain (rest looked up from reference TRBV11-3 and TRBJ2-7): EAGVVQSPRYKIIEKKQPVAFWCNPISGHNTLYWYLQNLGQGPELLIRYENEEAVDDSQLPKDRFSAERLKGVDSTLKIQPAELGDSAVYLCASSPPDRSSYEQYFGPGTRLTVT.